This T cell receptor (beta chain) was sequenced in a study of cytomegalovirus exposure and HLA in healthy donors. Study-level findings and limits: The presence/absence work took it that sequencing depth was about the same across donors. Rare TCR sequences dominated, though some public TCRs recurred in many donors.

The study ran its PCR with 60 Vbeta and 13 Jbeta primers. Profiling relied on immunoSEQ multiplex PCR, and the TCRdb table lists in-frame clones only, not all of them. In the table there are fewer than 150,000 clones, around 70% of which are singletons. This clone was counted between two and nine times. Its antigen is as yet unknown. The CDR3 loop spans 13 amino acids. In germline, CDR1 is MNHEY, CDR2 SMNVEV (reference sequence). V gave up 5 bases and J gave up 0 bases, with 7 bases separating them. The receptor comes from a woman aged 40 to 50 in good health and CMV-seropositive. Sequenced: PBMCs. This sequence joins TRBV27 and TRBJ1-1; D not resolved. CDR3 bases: TGTGCCAGCAGTCAGAGGGTGAACACTGAAGCTTTCTTT. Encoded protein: CASSQRVNTEAFF.